This TCR beta chain was recorded in a study of cytomegalovirus exposure and HLA in healthy donors (dated by TCRdb to 2015 to 2018). For the wider study: An earlier analysis of some 500 of the donors reported about 250 Gb of sequence data and some 120 million unique TCR beta sequences from about 180 million T cells. To study patterns of TCR occurrence, a later analysis re-analyzed previously published TCR beta repertoires from 700 or so donors and added high-resolution HLA genotyping. Roughly 300 gigabases of sequencing data and tens of millions of unique TCR sequences were included in an early release covering under 650 HLA-typed donors. Alongside the repertoire data, information on donor age, sex, ethnicity and CMV serostatus was compiled. In addition to the first cohort of 650 to 800 subjects, a separate validation cohort of some 120 different subjects was used. The study used immunosequencing to profile the T cell repertoires of approximately 690 subjects and linked those repertoires to cytomegalovirus serostatus. Four to six DR-DQ haplotypes were handled as single units for association and clustering, since linkage in the cohort was strong. Genome-wide SNP genotypes for about 65% of the roughly 670 donors were used in a later genetic analysis, which treated that subset as a discovery cohort. An earlier analysis of 587 of the donors used high-throughput TCR beta sequencing to judge whether each TCR beta V gene segment behaved as functional or pseudogenic. HLA typing covered class I and class II loci at four-digit resolution. Typing coverage varied by locus: about 629-630 donors for A, B, C, DRB1 and DQB1; roughly 510 for DQA1; over 600 for DPA1; roughly 450 for DPB1. Across roughly 420 genotyped donors of the cohort, an average of roughly 250,000 unique TCR beta nucleotide sequences per donor were sequenced, and approximately 17% of those sequences were non-productive. The study was designed to test whether signatures of past pathogen exposure could be identified by cataloging public T cell receptors. Among the roughly 430 genotyped donors, around 79% belonged to the genetic ancestry cluster associated with self-reported Caucasian donors. Rather than using new phenotypic data, the later analysis identified candidate immune exposures from TCR beta sequences and from how often those sequences occurred across donors. All discovery cohort repertoires had been generated on a single sequencing platform. To predict cytomegalovirus infection status, the study combined high-throughput TCR immunosequencing, statistical association of individual TCRs with disease status, and machine learning. Study-level results and caveats: The presence/absence analyses assumed that sequencing depth was roughly uniform across donors, and that assumption may not be true. Specific HLA alleles were associated with over 15,000 TCR beta sequences at a false discovery rate of 0.05 in a later analysis. In a later analysis, most CMV-associated TCR beta chains were found to appear HLA-restricted, with HLA associations seemingly driven largely by CMV exposure. Because counts were too low, more than 15 rarely observed V segments, including chromosome 9 orphons, were excluded from the earlier analysis of 587 of the donors. Linkage disequilibrium might explain the correlated functional status among segregating V segments, but an unknown experimental factor could not be excluded. Because HLA typing was missing for some donors at each locus, association tests included only the typed subset. Compared with the approximately 670-donor mean, donors in an Asian-associated ancestry cluster had fewer N-insertions in productive TCRs, according to a later genetic analysis. Assigning TCR associations to individual alleles was difficult when HLA alleles, especially DR and DQ, strongly co-occurred. According to a later analysis, TCR association rates differed among HLA loci, with DRB1 alleles showing the most associated TCRs and HLA-C alleles showing the fewest. A cluster of highly shared sequence variants was judged likely to represent a technical artifact of the sequencing pipeline. Compared with equally common non-associated chains, HLA-associated TCR beta chains in a later analysis were more clonally expanded and had lower generation probabilities. V-gene and J-gene trimming of TCR beta chains was associated with a missense DCLRE1C variant in a later genetic analysis, and the association was replicated in an independent cohort. According to a later analysis, parvovirus B19, influenza, CMV and Epstein-Barr virus appeared linked to several top co-occurrence clusters. The classifier was reported to diagnose cytomegalovirus status with high specificity and sensitivity in both the original cohort and the validation cohort. The 87-base-pair reads could not distinguish some IMGT-functional V segments, including TRBV6-2 and TRBV6-3, so those segments were excluded. In the study, about 150 TCR beta chains were listed as associated with cytomegalovirus. Most TCR sequences were observed very rarely across donors, whereas some public TCRs were present in many individuals. In an earlier analysis of 587 of the donors, most TCR beta V segments were observed in productive rearrangements about 87% or about 30% of the time, broadly matching IMGT annotations. The authors suggested that the approach could potentially be generalized to other disease states and immunological phenotypes. Immune exposure information for the cohort was limited to CMV serostatus. Three of the identified cytomegalovirus-associated TCR beta chains were confirmed in vitro to be specific for cytomegalovirus antigens. The cohort was sequenced for TCR beta chains only, and without alpha or paired-chain data the features that could be detected were limited. A further reported finding was that TCR beta sequences accurately predicted the HLA-A and HLA-B alleles for most subjects in the first cohort.

The cohort comprised 550 to 700 healthy bone marrow donors. At the time of sampling, all cohort members were nominally healthy, though unrecorded immune exposures were likely present. The donor tested CMV seronegative, placing the donor among the 350 or so seronegative members of the cohort. A peripheral blood sample was provided by each donor, and peripheral blood mononuclear cells were used for TCR beta sequencing. The Qiagen DNeasy Blood Extraction Kit was used to extract genomic DNA from the blood cell samples. To prepare the library, the immunoSEQ multiplex PCR assay was applied. For the multiplex PCR, a mixture combining 60 forward primers for TCR Vbeta segments and 13 reverse primers for TCR Jbeta segments was used. The CDR3 region of rearranged TCR beta genes was amplified from genomic DNA by a multiplex PCR assay. The amplified TCR beta libraries were sequenced on the Illumina HiSeq System as 87-base-pair reads. Per the original workflow: Across the 666 repertoires, a later analysis counted roughly 77 million unique TCR beta chains, about 10 million of which were shared by at least two donors. Raw reads were error-corrected and collapsed into unique sequences with a nearest-neighbor algorithm that merged closely related sequences to remove PCR and sequencing errors. CDR3 sequences were aligned to IMGT reference sequences to assign V, D and J gene segments. Each retained sequence needed at least a six-nucleotide match to both a V gene segment and a J gene segment. Rearrangements were classified as productive when the CDR3 lacked stop codons and remained in frame with V and J, and all other rearrangements were classified as non-productive. CDR3 was defined by IMGT convention, running from the second conserved V-encoded cysteine to the conserved J-encoded phenylalanine. The earlier analysis of 587 of the donors excluded sequences that lacked an unambiguous match to a single V gene segment. An earlier analysis of approximately 590 of the donors called V segments functional above 56.7% productive rearrangements and segregating when the between-donor standard deviation exceeded 5%. A statistical classification framework was built for diagnosing cytomegalovirus status from the catalog of TCR beta chain sequences. A later analysis assigned V and J genes by comparing TCR nucleotide sequences with IMGT/GENE-DB human TR gene sequences. The TCRdist pipeline was used in a later analysis to assign CDR3 sequences and most-parsimonious VDJ recombination scenarios. In a later analysis, each TCR beta chain was defined by its CDR3 amino acid sequence together with its V-gene family, and reads lacking a unique V-gene family were excluded. To address suspected cross-contamination and a sequencing artifact, a later analysis removed over 500 highly shared, low-generation-probability nucleotide sequences. A later analysis calculated a clonal expansion index for each public chain from normalized within-repertoire ranks of inferred template counts. In a later analysis, generation probabilities were computed with a VDJ recombination model fitted to out-of-frame rearrangements, and the resulting probabilities were checked against IGoR. In a later analysis, hypergeometric tests were used to score TCR-TCR, TCR-HLA and TCR-CMV co-occurrence, with a repertoire-size bias correction applied to TCR pairs. A later analysis estimated false discovery rates by permuting HLA or CMV assignments 20 times. In a later analysis, co-occurring TCRs were grouped using DBSCAN, and TCRdist sequence similarity was added for clustering within HLA-allele-positive subsets. Co-occurrence clustering excluded repertoires with fewer than 30,000 or more than 120,000 public chains, plus five with anomalous nucleotide sharing. TCRdb's version of the immuneACCESS table is confined to in-frame rearrangements and falls short of the full clone set. An unresolved V gene accounts for under half of the shortfall where checked; the remainder is of unknown origin. Clone size and the V and J calls come from that table; the DNA yielded D and trimming. The sample data list tens of thousands of clones, and roughly 69% of these were observed just once. In total, the top ten clones hold around 3% of the sample.

From its cysteine to its phenylalanine, the CDR3 spans 18 amino acids. The kept DNA is CDR3 alone, 54 bases in frame from the first base. Based on the germline V gene, the CDR1 and CDR2 sequences are LGHNA and YNFKEQ. Germline trimming: 0 bases from V, 5 bases from J; junction bases outside gene matches: 7. On this clone: This receptor's antigen is unknown. No base quality values were provided; no much bigger clone lies one nucleotide off.

The clonotype comes from a woman in her forties or fifties in good health and CMV-seronegative. The specimen was PBMCs. The sequence joins TRBV4-2 to TRBJ2-2, with TRBD2 matching 12 junction bases. The CDR3 region has the sequence CASSQDPSGRAGTGELFF. The nucleotide sequence reads TGTGCCAGCAGCCAAGATCCTAGCGGGAGGGCCGGGACCGGGGAGCTGTTTTTT.